This T cell receptor beta chain was identified during a study of cytomegalovirus exposure and HLA in healthy donors. Study details: Early on, a data release was issued that held about 85 million unique TCRs from HLA-typed donors.

Germline loops: CDR1 LGHNT, CDR2 FRNRAP. With V trimmed by 8 bases and J by 1 base, 7 bases remained unmatched. This CDR3 spans 14 amino acids. The PCR ran on 60 Vbeta and 13 Jbeta primers. The assay was immunoSEQ multiplex PCR, and TCRdb's table has in-frame clones only and misses some. The table shows approximately 220,000 clones, with 75% to 90% occurring only once. At collection, donors were nominally healthy, but unrecorded immune exposures were probable. Whole-study findings and limits: TCR association rates varied by HLA locus in a later analysis, with DRB1 highest and HLA-C lowest.

As to this clone: Its matching antigen is unknown.

The receptor was isolated from a boy aged 2 to 10 in good health and CMV-seronegative. V usage is TRBV12-5 and J usage is TRBJ2-7; 8 bases agree with TRBD1. The sample consisted of PBMCs. In DNA, the CDR3 is TGTGCTAGTCGTAGACAGGGGACTTCCTACGAGCAGTACTTC. Protein sequence: CASRRQGTSYEQYF.